The T cell receptor (beta chain) under discussion was sequenced for a study of post-analysis software for immune sequencing data. Study-wide background: Recorded disease courses covered relapsing-remitting, secondary progressive and progressive-relapsing multiple sclerosis. Some patients had no subtype annotation. Overall study results and limits: The five TRBV segments detected at higher frequency in patients than in controls included TRBV5-6, TRBV5-1 and TRBV20-1. Comparison with controls showed significantly lower normalized Chao1 diversity in multiple sclerosis patients.

Germline V gene sequence: CDR1 SEHNR, CDR2 FQNEAQ (reference sequence). Trimming stripped 5 bases from V and 6 bases from J, with 14 bases between. The CDR3 totals 14 residues. About this clonotype itself: What it binds is unknown.

cDNA libraries for TCR beta contained unique molecular identifiers. Input amounts of about 0.85 to 10 million T cells were used. These gave about 500,000 cDNA molecules, so each molecule approximated one T cell. TCRdb re-derived calls from the PCR reads in MiXCR, one entry per CDR3 protein. The table has about 800,000 distinct CDR3 sequences, about 32% seen once. Material: blood. The chain links TRBV7-9 to TRBJ2-1; TRBD2 is a possible D gene (7 bases). The receptor was isolated from a girl aged 5 to 17 with multiple sclerosis. In DNA form, the CDR3 reads TGTGCCAGCAGCCGCGGGGGCGGCGGCAATGAGCAGTTCTTC. Translation gives CASSRGGGGNEQFF.